The 2 T cell receptor beta chains given below trace back to one sample, sequenced in a study of technical replicates of blood from several donors. TCRdb's copy holds only in-frame clones and misses some; the assay was immunoSEQ multiplex PCR. The data show about 67,000 clones, nearly 98% seen once. What was sequenced was T cells isolated from PBMCs. The receptors were gathered from a human donor in good health.

In nucleotides, the CDR3 is TGTGCCAGTAGTCTGTCGGACAGGGGCTACGAGCAGTACTTC. This encodes CASSLSDRGYEQYF. This chain connects TRBV19 to TRBJ2-7, with 9 bases matching TRBD1. With V trimmed by 5 bases and J by 3 bases, 5 bases remained unmatched. The CDR3 length is 14 residues. Germline V gene data show CDR1 as LNHDA and CDR2 as SQIVND (reference sequence).

This clone is a singleton in its sample. The chain links TRBV21-1 to TRBJ2-1; TRBD2 is taken as the D call from the table, unchecked against the DNA. TRBV21-1 is an annotated pseudogene. The CDR3 covers 19 residues. DNA for the CDR3: TGTGCCAGCAGTCCTTACCCGGGCAGGGCCGGGGGGTCCTACAATGAGCAGTTCTTC. Translating gives CASSPYPGRAGGSYNEQFF.